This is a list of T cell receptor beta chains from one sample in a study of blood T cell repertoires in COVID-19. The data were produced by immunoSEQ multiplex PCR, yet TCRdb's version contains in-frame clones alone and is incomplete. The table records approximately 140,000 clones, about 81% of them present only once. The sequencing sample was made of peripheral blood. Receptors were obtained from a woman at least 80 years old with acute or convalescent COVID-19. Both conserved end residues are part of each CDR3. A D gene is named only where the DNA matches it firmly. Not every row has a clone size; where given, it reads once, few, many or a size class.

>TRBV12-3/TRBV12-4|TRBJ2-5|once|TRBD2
CASTGGGQETQYF
TGTGCCAGCACCGGCGGGGGCCAAGAGACCCAGTACTTC
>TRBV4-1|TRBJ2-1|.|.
CASSQGGLSSYNEQFF
TGCGCCAGCAGCCAAGGGGGCCTTAGCTCCTACAATGAGCAGTTCTTC
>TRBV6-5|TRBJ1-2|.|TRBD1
CASSPSDRDGYTF
TGTGCCAGCAGCCCCTCGGACAGGGATGGCTACACCTTC
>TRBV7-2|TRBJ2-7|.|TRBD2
CASSLVGRALNEQYF
TGTGCCAGCAGCTTAGTCGGGAGGGCCTTGAACGAGCAGTACTTC
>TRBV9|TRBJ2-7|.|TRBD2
CASSAPLTSVCVYEQYF
TGTGCCAGCAGCGCCCCCTTGACTAGCGTGTGTGTGTACGAGCAGTACTTC
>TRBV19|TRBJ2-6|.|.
CASSSGGVWGANVLTF
TGTGCCAGTAGTTCCGGGGGTGTCTGGGGGGCCAACGTCCTGACTTTC
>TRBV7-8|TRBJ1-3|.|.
CASRPGQGNTIYF
TGTGCCAGCAGGCCCGGACAGGGAAACACCATATATTTT
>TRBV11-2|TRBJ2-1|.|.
CASSLSISQNEQFF
TGTGCCAGCAGCTTATCGATTAGCCAAAATGAGCAGTTCTTC
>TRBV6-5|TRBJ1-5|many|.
CASRLTGFSNQPQHF
TGTGCCAGCAGACTGACAGGCTTTAGCAATCAGCCCCAGCATTTT
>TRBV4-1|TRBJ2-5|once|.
CASSATTTVTQYF
TGCGCCAGCAGCGCGACTACTACGGTGACCCAGTACTTC
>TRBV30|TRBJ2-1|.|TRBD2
CAWSSGTSKFF
TGTGCCTGGAGTTCCGGGACTAGCAAGTTCTTC
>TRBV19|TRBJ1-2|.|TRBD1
CASNQGARTQGYTF
TGTGCCAGTAACCAGGGGGCGCGGACGCAGGGCTACACCTTC
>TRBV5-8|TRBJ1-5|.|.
CASSPLLGAANQPQHF
TGTGCCAGCAGCCCATTGTTGGGGGCTGCCAATCAGCCCCAGCATTTT
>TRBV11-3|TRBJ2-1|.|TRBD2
CASSSGPLAGAIHEQFF
TGTGCCAGCAGCTCCGGCCCCCTAGCGGGCGCTATCCATGAGCAGTTCTTC
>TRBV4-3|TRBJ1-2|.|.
CASSQESGDYGYTF
TGCGCCAGCAGCCAAGAGTCGGGGGACTATGGCTACACCTTC
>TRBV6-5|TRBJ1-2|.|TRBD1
CASSRGQGIGYTF
TGTGCCAGCAGCCGCGGACAGGGGATCGGCTACACCTTC
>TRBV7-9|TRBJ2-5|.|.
CASSSRGPETQYF
TGTGCCAGCAGCTCCAGGGGTCCCGAGACCCAGTACTTC
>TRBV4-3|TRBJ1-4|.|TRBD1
CASRPNPGQFHEKLFF
TGCGCCAGCAGACCTAATCCGGGACAGTTTCATGAAAAACTGTTTTTT
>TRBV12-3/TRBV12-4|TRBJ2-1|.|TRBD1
CASSQGTDNEQFF
TGTGCCAGCAGCCAGGGGACAGACAATGAGCAGTTCTTC
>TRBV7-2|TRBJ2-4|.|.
CASSLQHGGVVKNIQYF
TGTGCCAGCAGCCTCCAACATGGAGGAGTTGTCAAAAACATTCAGTACTTC
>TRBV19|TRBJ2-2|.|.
CASSISVNTGELFF
TGTGCCAGTAGTATTTCGGTGAACACCGGGGAGCTGTTTTTT
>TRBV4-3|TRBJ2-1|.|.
CASSQVREIEQFF
TGCGCCAGCAGCCAAGTGCGGGAAATTGAGCAGTTCTTC
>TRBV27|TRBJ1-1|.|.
CASSPSRAGGPWGTEAFF
TGTGCCAGCAGTCCCTCCCGGGCGGGGGGCCCTTGGGGCACTGAAGCTTTCTTT
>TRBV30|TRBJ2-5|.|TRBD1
CAWSPPRGPTETQYF
TGTGCCTGGAGTCCACCCAGGGGGCCCACCGAGACCCAGTACTTC
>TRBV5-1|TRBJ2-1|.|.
CASSLVGLAEHNEQFF
TGCGCCAGCAGCTTGGTCGGGTTAGCGGAACACAATGAGCAGTTCTTC
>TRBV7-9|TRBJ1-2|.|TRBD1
CASSPPTRTGGVYGYTF
TGTGCCAGCAGCCCCCCCACTAGGACAGGGGGCGTCTATGGCTACACCTTC
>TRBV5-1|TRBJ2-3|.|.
CASSLGGYRNTDTQYF
TGCGCCAGCAGCTTGGGAGGGTACAGAAACACAGATACGCAGTATTTT
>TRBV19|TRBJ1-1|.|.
CASSLTANTEAFF
TGTGCCAGTAGTTTGACAGCGAACACTGAAGCTTTCTTT
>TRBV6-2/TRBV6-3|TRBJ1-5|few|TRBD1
CASSTDRVDHQPQHF
TGTGCCAGCAGTACGGACAGGGTAGATCATCAGCCCCAGCATTTT
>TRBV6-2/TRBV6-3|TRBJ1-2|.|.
CASSYRRPNYGYTF
TGTGCCAGCAGTTACAGGAGACCTAACTATGGCTACACCTTC
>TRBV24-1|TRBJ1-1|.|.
CATSDPTQPLGGAFF
TGTGCCACCAGTGACCCGACCCAGCCACTGGGGGGGGCTTTCTTT
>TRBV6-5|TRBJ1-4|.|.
CASRPQTTNEKLFF
TGTGCCAGCAGGCCACAAACAACTAATGAAAAACTGTTTTTT
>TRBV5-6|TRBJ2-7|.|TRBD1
CASSLAGTGYEQYF
TGTGCCAGCAGCTTGGCTGGGACAGGGTACGAGCAGTACTTC
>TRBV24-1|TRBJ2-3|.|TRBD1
CATSDPRQGRTDTQYF
TGTGCCACCAGTGATCCCCGACAGGGACGCACAGATACGCAGTATTTT
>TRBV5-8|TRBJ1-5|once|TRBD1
CASSPDRVFEGNQPQHF
TGTGCCAGCAGCCCGGACAGGGTATTTGAGGGCAATCAGCCCCAGCATTTT
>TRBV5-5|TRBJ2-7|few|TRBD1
CASSFQGAPYEQYF
TGTGCCAGCAGCTTCCAGGGGGCACCCTACGAGCAGTACTTC
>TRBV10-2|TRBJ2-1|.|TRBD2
CASSDGGYNEQFF
TGCGCCAGCAGTGACGGGGGGTACAATGAGCAGTTCTTC
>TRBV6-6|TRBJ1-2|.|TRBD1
CASSYQGTGIYGYTF
TGTGCCAGCAGTTACCAAGGGACAGGAATCTATGGCTACACCTTC
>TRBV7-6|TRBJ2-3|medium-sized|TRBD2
CASSSNARTSGGVGDTQYF
TGTGCCAGCAGCTCGAACGCTCGGACTAGCGGGGGGGTTGGAGATACGCAGTATTTT
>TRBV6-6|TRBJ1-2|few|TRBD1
CASSLGTGYGYTF
TGTGCCAGCAGCCTTGGGACAGGCTATGGCTACACCTTC
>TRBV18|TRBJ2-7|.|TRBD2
CASSPTGLAGGREQYF
TGTGCCAGCTCACCCACCGGACTAGCGGGAGGGCGGGAGCAGTACTTC
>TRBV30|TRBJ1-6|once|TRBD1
CAWTLSGGAYYNSPLHF
TGTGCCTGGACTCTATCAGGGGGCGCTTACTATAATTCACCCCTCCACTTT
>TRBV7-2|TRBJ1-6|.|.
CASSLGRHSYNSPLHF
TGTGCCAGCAGCTTGGGGAGGCACTCCTATAATTCACCCCTCCACTTT
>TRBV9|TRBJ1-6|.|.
CASSVRSSYNSPLHF
TGTGCCAGCAGCGTGAGGAGCTCCTATAATTCACCCCTCCACTTT
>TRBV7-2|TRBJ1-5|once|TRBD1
CASSLQGGGKSNQPQHF
TGTGCCAGCAGCTTACAAGGGGGCGGGAAGAGCAATCAGCCCCAGCATTTT
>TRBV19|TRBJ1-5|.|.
CASIPADRGSNQPQHF
TGTGCCAGTATCCCGGCGGATAGGGGGAGCAATCAGCCCCAGCATTTT
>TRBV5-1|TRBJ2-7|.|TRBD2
CASSVGGSSYEQYF
TGCGCCAGCAGCGTCGGGGGGAGCTCCTACGAGCAGTACTTC
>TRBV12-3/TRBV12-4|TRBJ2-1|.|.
CASSLDSYNEQFF
TGTGCCAGCAGTTTAGACAGCTACAATGAGCAGTTCTTC